This TCR beta chain is from a study of blood T cell repertoires in COVID-19. Looking at the study overall: Acute and convalescent COVID-19 specimens originated in the United States, Italy and Spain. From T cells, B-cell-depleted T cells, or PBMCs came the material, which was cDNA or gDNA.

V shed 6 bases and J shed 3 bases, with 12 bases lying between them. Germline V CDR1 and CDR2: MDHEN, SYDVKM. The CDR3 extends over 13 amino acids. Per the study methods: Quantification of nucleated cells was approximated via reference gene primer amplification. Generated by immunoSEQ multiplex PCR, the TCRdb table keeps only in-frame clones and is missing some. From that table come the V and J calls and clone size; the DNA was used to work out D and trimming. Of just over 60,000 clones listed, approximately 80% were seen once; the top ten hold around 21%. This rearrangement joins TRBV28 to TRBJ2-7, with a weak D call TRBD1 (6 bases). Sequencing was carried out using peripheral blood. This sequence was found in a woman of 80 years or more with active or convalescent COVID-19. This CDR3 reads CASRGGVGYEQYF. The CDR3 nucleotides are TGTGCCAGCAGAGGGGGAGTAGGCTACGAGCAGTACTTC.